A single sample is the source of the 14 T cell receptor beta chains below, sequenced in a study of cytomegalovirus exposure and HLA in healthy donors. A multiplex PCR was run with 60 Vbeta primers and 13 Jbeta primers. TCRdb keeps only in-frame clones here, not all; method: immunoSEQ multiplex PCR. The table records over 200,000 clones, more than 85% of them present only once. The material sequenced was PBMCs. The receptor set was obtained from a young woman in good health and CMV-seronegative.

In DNA form, the CDR3 reads TGTGCCAGCAAGGAATCACTAGCGGGAGGCGGGTACGAGCAGTACTTC. Its protein is CASKESLAGGGYEQYF. The chain has TRBV2 and TRBJ2-7, with TRBD2 matching 12 bases. The CDR3 spans 16 residues. V was clipped by 7 bases and J by 4 bases; unmatched bases: 11. CDR1 is SNHLY, CDR2 FYNNEI, per germline.

This chain connects TRBV7-6 to TRBJ2-1; D is perhaps TRBD1 (6 bases). There are 15 residues in the CDR3. Germline lookup yields CDR1 SGHVS and CDR2 FNYEAQ. Trimming stripped 3 bases from V and 7 bases from J, with 16 bases between. The CDR3 spells CASSFSQGFRNEQFF. CDR3 DNA: TGTGCCAGCAGCTTTTCACAGGGCTTTAGAAATGAGCAGTTCTTC. The variable domain in full, completed from reference TRBV7-6 and TRBJ2-1, reads GAGVSQSPRYKVTKRGQDVALRCDPISGHVSLYWYRQALGQGPEFLTYFNYEAQQDKSGLPNDRFSAERPEGSISTLTIQRTEQRDSAMYRCASSFSQGFRNEQFFGPGTRLTVL.

This sequence joins TRBV5-4 and TRBJ2-2; D is possibly TRBD1 (5 bases). The CDR3 is made up of 15 amino acids. Germline V gives CDR1 SGHNT, CDR2 YYREEE (reference sequence). Trimming took off 4 bases at V and 1 base at J, with 11 bases between the two ends. Written as DNA, the CDR3 is TGTGCCAGCAGCCCCTCGGACAAGAACACCGGGGAGCTGTTTTTT. This sequence encodes CASSPSDKNTGELFF.

This clone has just one count. The chain combines TRBV5-5 with TRBJ1-6, with D possibly matching TRBD1 (5 bases). V was pared by 2 bases and J by 8 bases, with 11 bases between. Germline V gene data show CDR1 as SGHKS and CDR2 as YYEKEE (reference sequence). The CDR3 loop spans 14 amino acids. CDR3 region: CASSLSRGDSPLHF. The DNA for the CDR3 is TGTGCCAGCAGCTTATCCCGGGGGGATTCACCCCTCCACTTT.

A few counts support this clone. This chain joins TRBV19 and TRBJ2-3, with 11 bases lining up with TRBD2. CDR1 is LNHDA, CDR2 SQIVND, per germline (reference sequence). The CDR3 totals 19 residues. With V trimmed by 5 bases and J by 1 base, 14 bases remained unmatched. The CDR3, as DNA: TGTGCCAGTAGTGACCAACTAGCGGGAGTTTTAAAGGGCACAGATACGCAGTATTTT. Residues: CASSDQLAGVLKGTDTQYF.

The V gene is TRBV15, the J gene TRBJ1-5, with unresolved D. V was pared by 1 base and J by 6 bases, with 10 bases between. The CDR3 extends over 14 amino acids. Germline assignment: CDR1 LNHNV and CDR2 YYDKDF (reference sequence). CDR3 sequence: CATSRGRGGQPQHF. The CDR3 DNA reads as TGTGCCACCAGCAGAGGGCGAGGAGGTCAGCCCCAGCATTTT.

The V and J genes are TRBV6-5 and TRBJ2-7; TRBD2 matches at 8 bases. V gave up 6 bases and J gave up 1 base; unmatched junction bases: 8. In germline, CDR1 is MNHEY, CDR2 SVGAGI. This CDR3 contains 15 residues. This CDR3 is CASRDSGAGSYEQYF. In DNA, the CDR3 is TGTGCCAGCAGGGATAGCGGGGCCGGGTCCTACGAGCAGTACTTC.

The chain employs TRBV6-1 and TRBJ1-1, with D possibly TRBD1 on 5 matching bases. This CDR3 comprises 14 residues. V was cut by 3 bases and J by 5 bases, with 13 bases left in between. Germline CDR1 reads MNHNS; CDR2 reads SASEGT. The CDR3 here is CASSDRDTRTEAFF. CDR3 sequence (DNA): TGTGCCAGCAGTGACAGGGATACGAGAACTGAAGCTTTCTTT.

For this clone: Other nucleotide sequences from this sample produce the same CDR3. The chain uses TRBV2 and TRBJ1-2, with D perhaps TRBD1 (5 bases). This CDR3 has 12 residues. V dropped 6 bases and J dropped 4 bases, with 9 bases sitting between them. Germline V gene data show CDR1 as SNHLY and CDR2 as FYNNEI. CDR3 region: CASRQGGYGYTF. The CDR3 DNA is TGTGCCAGCAGGCAGGGTGGCTATGGCTACACCTTC.

This clone appeared a single time. The J gene is TRBJ1-1, the V gene TRBV20-1; D is unresolved. The CDR3 runs to 8 residues. Trimming removed 6 bases from V and 10 bases from J, with 6 bases in between. Germline assignment: CDR1 DFQATT and CDR2 SNEGSKA (reference sequence). Here the CDR3 reads CSARTAFF. In DNA, the CDR3 is TGCAGTGCGCGCACAGCTTTCTTT.

This clone was seen a single time. The chain is built from TRBV7-2 and TRBJ1-2, with 8 positions matching TRBD1. V lost 3 bases, J lost 8 bases, and 14 bases stayed unmatched. This CDR3 has 16 amino acids. Germline CDR1 is SGHTA and CDR2 is FQGNSA. CDR3 region: CASSFWTGKSPYGYTF. For the CDR3, the DNA is TGTGCCAGCAGCTTCTGGACAGGGAAGAGCCCATACGGCTACACCTTC.

The chain combines TRBV18 with TRBJ2-1; 12 bases match TRBD2. CDR1 and CDR2 (germline): KGHSH, LQKENI. The CDR3 contains 16 residues. J lost 7 bases, V lost 3 bases, and 7 bases had no gene match. This CDR3 reads CASSPTLAGGENEQFF. CDR3 in DNA: TGTGCCAGCTCACCTACTCTAGCGGGGGGGGAAAATGAGCAGTTCTTC. Looking up the rest from reference TRBV18 and TRBJ2-1 gives the full variable domain: NAGVMQNPRHLVRRRGQEARLRCSPMKGHSHVYWYRQLPEEGLKFMVYLQKENIIDESGMPKERFSAEFPKEGPSILRIQQVVRGDSAAYFCASSPTLAGGENEQFFGPGTRLTVL.

This clone has only one observation. The J gene is TRBJ2-1, the V gene TRBV7-9; TRBD2 aligns across 9 bases. Germline V gene sequence: CDR1 SEHNR, CDR2 FQNEAQ (reference sequence). The CDR3 has 16 residues. Germline trimming cut 6 bases from V and 4 bases from J; bases unmatched to any gene: 10. CDR3 sequence reads: CASRSDGRGGYNEQFF. CDR3 DNA sequence: TGTGCCAGCAGGTCCGACGGGCGGGGGGGTTACAATGAGCAGTTCTTC.

This chain uses TRBV14 with TRBJ1-2, with a tentative D call TRBD1 (6 bases). The CDR3 totals 12 residues. Germline values: CDR1 SGHDN, CDR2 FVKESK. The V and J ends lost 4 bases and 6 bases respectively, with 9 bases between them. CDR3 sequence: CASSPNRDGYTF. CDR3 DNA: TGTGCCAGCAGCCCTAACAGGGATGGCTACACCTTC.